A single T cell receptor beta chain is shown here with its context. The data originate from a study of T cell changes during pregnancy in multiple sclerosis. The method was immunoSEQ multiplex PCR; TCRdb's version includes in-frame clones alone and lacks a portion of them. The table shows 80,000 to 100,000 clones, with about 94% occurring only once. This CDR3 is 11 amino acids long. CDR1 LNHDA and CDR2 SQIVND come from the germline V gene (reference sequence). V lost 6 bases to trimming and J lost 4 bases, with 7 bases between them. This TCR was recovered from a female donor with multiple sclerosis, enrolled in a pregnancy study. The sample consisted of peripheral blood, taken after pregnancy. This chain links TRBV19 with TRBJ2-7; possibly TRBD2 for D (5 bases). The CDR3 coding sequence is TGTGCCAGTAGATCGGGGTACGAGCAGTACTTC. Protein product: CASRSGYEQYF.